The T cell receptor (beta chain) under discussion was sequenced for a study of breast tumors, draining lymph nodes, adjacent tissues. V gave up 7 bases and J gave up 4 bases, with 11 bases separating them. The CDR3 runs to 13 residues. The germline CDR1 and CDR2 sequences are SGHDN and FVKESK. The study, taken as a whole, reports: The data were judged consistent with most tumor T cells coming from lymph node and expanding in tumor. Compared with basal-like, luminal-like tumors shared significantly more repertoire with nontumor tissue. Tumor repertoires ranked between lymph nodes and nontumor tissue in diversity, with V and J gene preferences.

This clonotype was detected ten times or more. Its specificity is unknown. The lymph nodes were axillary draining lymph nodes from breast cancer patients. From the multiplex PCR reads, TCRdb called clonotypes with MiXCR, one entry per CDR3 protein. The sample includes roughly 80,000 distinct CDR3 sequences, approximately 19% of them seen just once. The sample taken for sequencing was axillary lymph node tissue. The TCR was taken from a female donor with breast cancer. Some clones in this sample may be carry-over from other donors' samples. This chain uses TRBV14 with TRBJ2-1; D perhaps matches TRBD2 (5 bases). The DNA for the CDR3 is TGTGCCAGCAAGGGTCGGGATTACAATGAGCAGTTCTTC. It codes for CASKGRDYNEQFF. Together with reference TRBV14 and TRBJ2-1, the CDR3 gives the full variable domain: EAGVTQFPSHSVIEKGQTVTLRCDPISGHDNLYWYRRVMGKEIKFLLHFVKESKQDESGMPNNRFLAERTGGTYSTLKVQPAELEDSGVYFCASKGRDYNEQFFGPGTRLTVL.